This entry is about one T cell receptor (beta chain). Libraries for TCR beta were constructed using UMI-labeled 5' RACE. With the 5' RACE reads reprocessed, TCRdb shows one record per CDR3 protein and no DNA. Recorded for this sample: about 11,000 distinct CDR3 sequences. This sample was taken from a study of human CD8 memory T cell subsets. In germline, CDR1 is MDHEN, CDR2 SYDVKM. CDR3 length equals 12 residues. The chain employs TRBV28 and TRBJ1-1. This clonotype was sampled from a human donor in good health. The sample was CD8+ stem-like memory T cells (TSCM and TCM) sorted from PBMCs. Subset described: stem-like memory CD8 T cells (TSTEM), CCR7+ PD-1- TIGIT-. The CDR3 protein is CASSRENTEAFF.